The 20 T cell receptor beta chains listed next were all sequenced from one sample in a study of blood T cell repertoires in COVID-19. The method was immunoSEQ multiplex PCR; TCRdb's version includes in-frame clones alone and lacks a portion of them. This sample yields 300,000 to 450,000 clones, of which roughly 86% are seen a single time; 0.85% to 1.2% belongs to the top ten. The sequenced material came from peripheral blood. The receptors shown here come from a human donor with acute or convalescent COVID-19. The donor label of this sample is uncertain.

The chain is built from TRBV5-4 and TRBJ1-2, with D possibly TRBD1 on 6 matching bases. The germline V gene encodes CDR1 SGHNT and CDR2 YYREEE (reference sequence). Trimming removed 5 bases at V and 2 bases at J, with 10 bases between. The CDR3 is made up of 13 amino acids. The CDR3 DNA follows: TGTGCCAGCAGTCCGCAGGGGAACTATGGCTACACCTTC. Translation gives CASSPQGNYGYTF.

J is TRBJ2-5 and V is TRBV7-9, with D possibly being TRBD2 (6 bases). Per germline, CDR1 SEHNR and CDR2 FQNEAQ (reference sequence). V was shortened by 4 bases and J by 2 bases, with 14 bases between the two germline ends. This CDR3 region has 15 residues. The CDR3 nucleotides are TGTGCCAGCAGCTCGCTCAGCGGGCCGCAAGAGACCCAGTACTTC. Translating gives CASSSLSGPQETQYF.

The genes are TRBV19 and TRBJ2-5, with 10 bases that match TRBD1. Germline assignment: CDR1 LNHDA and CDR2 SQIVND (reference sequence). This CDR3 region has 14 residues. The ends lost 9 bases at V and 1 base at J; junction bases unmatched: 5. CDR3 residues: CASGTGDLQETQYF. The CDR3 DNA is TGTGCCAGCGGGACAGGGGACCTCCAAGAGACCCAGTACTTC.

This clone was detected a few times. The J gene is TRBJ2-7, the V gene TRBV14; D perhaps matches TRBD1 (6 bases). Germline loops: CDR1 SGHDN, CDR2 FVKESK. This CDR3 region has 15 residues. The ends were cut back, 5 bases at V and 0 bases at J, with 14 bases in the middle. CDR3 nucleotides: TGTGCCAGCAGCTTTTTCACAGGGCCCTCCTACGAGCAGTACTTC. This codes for CASSFFTGPSYEQYF. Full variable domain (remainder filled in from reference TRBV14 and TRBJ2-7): EAGVTQFPSHSVIEKGQTVTLRCDPISGHDNLYWYRRVMGKEIKFLLHFVKESKQDESGMPNNRFLAERTGGTYSTLKVQPAELEDSGVYFCASSFFTGPSYEQYFGPGTRLTVT.

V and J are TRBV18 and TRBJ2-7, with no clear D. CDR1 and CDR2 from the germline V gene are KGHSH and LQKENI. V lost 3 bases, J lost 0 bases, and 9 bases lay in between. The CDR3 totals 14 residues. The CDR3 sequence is CASSPSDNSYEQYF. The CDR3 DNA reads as TGTGCCAGCTCACCCTCCGACAACTCCTACGAGCAGTACTTC.

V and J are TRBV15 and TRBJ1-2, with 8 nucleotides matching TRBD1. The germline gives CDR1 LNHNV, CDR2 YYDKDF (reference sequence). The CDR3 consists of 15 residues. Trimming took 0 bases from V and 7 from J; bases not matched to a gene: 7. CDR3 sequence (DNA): TGTGCCACCAGCAGAGAAGACAGGGGAATTGGTGGCTACACCTTC. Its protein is CATSREDRGIGGYTF.

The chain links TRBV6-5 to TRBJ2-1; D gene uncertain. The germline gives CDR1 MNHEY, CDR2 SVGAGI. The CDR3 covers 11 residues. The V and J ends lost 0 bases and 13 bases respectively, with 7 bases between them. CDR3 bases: TGTGCCAGCAGTTACTCGACTCGCCAGTTCTTC. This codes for CASSYSTRQFF.

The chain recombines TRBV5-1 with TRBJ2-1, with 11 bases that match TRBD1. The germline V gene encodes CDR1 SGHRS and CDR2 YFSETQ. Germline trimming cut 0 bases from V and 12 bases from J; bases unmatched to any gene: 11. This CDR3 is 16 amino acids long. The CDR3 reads CASSLAGTGGTARQFF. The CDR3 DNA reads TGCGCCAGCAGCTTGGCAGGGACAGGGGGAACCGCTCGGCAGTTCTTC.

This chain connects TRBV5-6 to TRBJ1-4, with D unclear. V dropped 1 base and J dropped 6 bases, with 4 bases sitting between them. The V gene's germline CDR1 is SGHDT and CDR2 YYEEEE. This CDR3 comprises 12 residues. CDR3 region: CASSLSDEKLFF. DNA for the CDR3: TGTGCCAGCAGCTTGTCGGATGAAAAACTGTTTTTT.

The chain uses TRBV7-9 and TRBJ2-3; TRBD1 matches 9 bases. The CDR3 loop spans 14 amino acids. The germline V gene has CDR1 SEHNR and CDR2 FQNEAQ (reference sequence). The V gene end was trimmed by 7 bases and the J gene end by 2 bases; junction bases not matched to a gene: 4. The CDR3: CASTGTGFTDTQYF. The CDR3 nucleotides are TGTGCCAGCACCGGGACAGGGTTCACAGATACGCAGTATTTT.

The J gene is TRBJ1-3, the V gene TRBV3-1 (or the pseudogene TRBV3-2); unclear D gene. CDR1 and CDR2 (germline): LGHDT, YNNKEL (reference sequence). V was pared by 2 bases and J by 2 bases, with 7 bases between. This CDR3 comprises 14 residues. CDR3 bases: TGTGCCAGCAGCCAACTATTAGCTGGAAACACCATATATTTT. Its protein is CASSQLLAGNTIYF.

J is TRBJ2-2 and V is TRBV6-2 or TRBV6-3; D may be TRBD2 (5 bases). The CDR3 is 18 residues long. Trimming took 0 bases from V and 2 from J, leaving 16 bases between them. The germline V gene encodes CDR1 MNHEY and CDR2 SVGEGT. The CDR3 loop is CASSYSKMSGINTGELFF. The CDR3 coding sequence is TGTGCCAGCAGTTACTCGAAAATGTCCGGGATCAACACCGGGGAGCTGTTTTTT.

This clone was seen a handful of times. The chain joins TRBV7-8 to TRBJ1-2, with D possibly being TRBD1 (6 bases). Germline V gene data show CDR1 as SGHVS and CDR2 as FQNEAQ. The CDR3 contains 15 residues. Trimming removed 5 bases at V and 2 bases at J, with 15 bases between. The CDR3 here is CASSRTAQGNYGYTF. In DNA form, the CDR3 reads TGTGCCAGCAGCCGGACAGCCCAAGGGAACTATGGCTACACCTTC.

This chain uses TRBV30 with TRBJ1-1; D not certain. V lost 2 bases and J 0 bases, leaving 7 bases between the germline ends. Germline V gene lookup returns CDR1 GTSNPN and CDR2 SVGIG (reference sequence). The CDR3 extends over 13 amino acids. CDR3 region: CAWSSLMNTEAFF. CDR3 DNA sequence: TGTGCCTGGAGTTCTTTAATGAACACTGAAGCTTTCTTT.

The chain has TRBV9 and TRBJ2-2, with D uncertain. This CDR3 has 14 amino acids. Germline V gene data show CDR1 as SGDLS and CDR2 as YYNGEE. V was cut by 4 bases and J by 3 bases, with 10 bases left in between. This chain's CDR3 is CASSPHSDTGELFF. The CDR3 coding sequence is TGTGCCAGCAGCCCTCACTCCGACACCGGGGAGCTGTTTTTT.

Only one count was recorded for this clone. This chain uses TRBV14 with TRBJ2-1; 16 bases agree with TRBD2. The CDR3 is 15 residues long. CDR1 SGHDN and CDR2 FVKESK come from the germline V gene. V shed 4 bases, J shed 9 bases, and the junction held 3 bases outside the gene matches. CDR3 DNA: TGTGCCAGCAGCCCGGGACTAGCGGGAGGGGGTGAGCAGTTCTTC. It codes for CASSPGLAGGGEQFF.

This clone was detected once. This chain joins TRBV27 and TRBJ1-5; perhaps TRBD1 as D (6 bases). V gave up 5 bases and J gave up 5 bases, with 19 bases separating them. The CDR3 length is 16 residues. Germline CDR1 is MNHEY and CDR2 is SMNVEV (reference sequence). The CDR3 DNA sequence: TGTGCCAGCAGTCTTAAGCCGACAGGCCTATATCAGCCCCAGCATTTT. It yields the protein CASSLKPTGLYQPQHF.

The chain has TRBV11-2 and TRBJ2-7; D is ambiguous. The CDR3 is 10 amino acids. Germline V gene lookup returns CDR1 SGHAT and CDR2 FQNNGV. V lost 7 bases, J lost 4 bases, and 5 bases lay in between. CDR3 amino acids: CASTLYEQYF. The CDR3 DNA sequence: TGTGCCAGCACCCTATACGAGCAGTACTTC.

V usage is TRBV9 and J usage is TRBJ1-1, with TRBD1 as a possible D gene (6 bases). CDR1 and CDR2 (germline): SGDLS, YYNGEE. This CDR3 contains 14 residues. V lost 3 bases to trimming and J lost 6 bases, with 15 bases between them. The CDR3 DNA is TGTGCCAGCAGCGCCGGATCACAGGGTCCTGAAGCTTTCTTT. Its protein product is CASSAGSQGPEAFF. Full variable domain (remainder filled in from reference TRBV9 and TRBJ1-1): DSGVTQTPKHLITATGQRVTLRCSPRSGDLSVYWYQQSLDQGLQFLIQYYNGEERAKGNILERFSAQQFPDLHSELNLSSLELGDSALYFCASSAGSQGPEAFFGQGTRLTVV.

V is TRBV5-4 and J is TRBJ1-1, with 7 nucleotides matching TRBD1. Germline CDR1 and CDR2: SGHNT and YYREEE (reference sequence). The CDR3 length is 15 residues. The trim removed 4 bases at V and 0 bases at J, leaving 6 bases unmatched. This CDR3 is CASSAGQTLNTEAFF. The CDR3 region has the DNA TGTGCCAGCAGCGCGGGACAGACTTTGAACACTGAAGCTTTCTTT.